Below are 5 T cell receptor beta chains sequenced from a single sample in a study of spatial heterogeneity in lung cancer (dated by TCRdb to 2018 to 2020). The time point label on this specimen signifies: sample taken at primary tumor resection. Library method: 5' RACE. The listed sequencing device is NextSeq 500. The public reads were run again by TCRdb, first through fastp at Q25 and then through MiXCR, and only productive beta chains were kept. Rows with a matching CDR3 protein are joined into one entry that keeps the most common DNA and genes. The sample table lists around 63,000 distinct CDR3 sequences, under 7.5% of them with a count of one. In total, the top ten clones hold 14% to 15% of the sample. Specimen: PBMCs, collected at surgery. The receptors stem from a female donor with early-stage non-small cell lung cancer.

This clonotype showed up just a few times. V is TRBV5-6 and J is TRBJ1-6, with 7 bases matching TRBD1. Germline V gene lookup returns CDR1 SGHDT and CDR2 YYEEEE. This CDR3 has 17 residues. V dropped 4 bases and J dropped 3; count of bases not matched to a gene: 10. CDR3 nucleotide sequence: TGTGCCAGCAGCGAGGGAACAGGGGCTTTCTATAATTCACCCCTCCACTTT. It translates to CASSEGTGAFYNSPLHF.

In this sample, this clonotype turned up many times. The chain carries TRBV9 and TRBJ2-3; no clear D. The CDR3 is 14 amino acids. V dropped 0 bases and J dropped 5 bases, with 10 bases sitting between them. Germline values: CDR1 SGDLS, CDR2 YYNGEE. The CDR3 protein is CASSVGGYGDTQYF. Here the CDR3 DNA reads TGTGCCAGCAGCGTAGGCGGATACGGAGATACGCAGTATTTT.

This chain uses TRBV7-2 with TRBJ2-6; D is undetermined. Per germline, CDR1 SGHTA and CDR2 FQGNSA. The CDR3 sequence is 14 residues long. Between the trimmed V and J ends, which lost 4 bases and 4 bases, there was a span of 8 bases. CDR3: CASSSKVGANVLTF. In nucleotides, the CDR3 is TGTGCCAGCAGCTCTAAAGTCGGGGCCAACGTCCTGACTTTC.

In this sample, this clonotype turned up a few times. The DNA for the CDR3 is TGTGCCAGCTTTCTAGCGGGGCAAGAGACCCAGTACTTC. Translation: CASFLAGQETQYF. This chain joins TRBV6-1 and TRBJ2-5; the match to TRBD2 covers 9 bases. The germline CDR1 and CDR2 sequences are MNHNS and SASEGT. The CDR3 is 13 amino acids. The J segment lost 2 bases and the V segment lost 8 bases, leaving 3 bases of the junction unmatched.

This clonotype has ten or more counts. The J gene is TRBJ2-1, the V gene TRBV5-1, with 9 positions matching TRBD2. After removal of 2 bases from V and 1 base from J, the junction contained 1 base not matched to a gene. This CDR3 contains 15 residues. Germline-derived CDR1 and CDR2 are SGHRS and YFSETQ. For the CDR3, the DNA is TGCGCCAGCAGCTTTACTAGCGGGTCCTACAATGAGCAGTTCTTC. Protein product: CASSFTSGSYNEQFF.